A selection of T cell receptor beta chains follows, all from one sample in a study of blood T cell repertoires in COVID-19. The assay was immunoSEQ multiplex PCR, and TCRdb's table has in-frame clones only and misses some. The table shows about 330,000 clones, with roughly 85% occurring only once. The specimen sequenced was peripheral blood. These receptors were obtained from a human donor in a cohort sampled during active COVID-19. Each CDR3 is given with its conserved first and last residue. Fields, in order: clone size, CDR3 length, J gene, V gene, D gene, CDR3 protein, CDR3 DNA. A D gene is named only where the DNA matches it firmly. Part of the rows lack a size; the others show once, few, many or a class for expanded clones.

-	15	TRBJ2-5	TRBV7-2	-	CASSFAGRQEETQYF	TGTGCCAGCAGCTTCGCCGGACGACAGGAAGAGACCCAGTACTTC
-	13	TRBJ1-2	TRBV7-9	-	CASSLEDIWGYTF	TGTGCCAGCAGCTTAGAGGACATCTGGGGCTACACCTTC
-	14	TRBJ1-3	TRBV5-6	TRBD1	CASSLGQGFDTIYF	TGTGCCAGCAGCTTGGGACAGGGTTTTGACACCATATATTTT
-	13	TRBJ1-3	TRBV10-1	-	CASRSGSGNTIYF	TGCGCCAGCCGATCAGGCTCTGGAAACACCATATATTTT
once	13	TRBJ1-1	TRBV5-1	-	CASSPFGGTEAFF	TGCGCCAGCAGCCCTTTCGGGGGCACTGAAGCTTTCTTT
-	15	TRBJ1-5	TRBV29-1	-	CSVEVSGNSNQPQHF	TGCAGCGTTGAAGTGTCAGGGAATAGCAATCAGCCCCAGCATTTT
few	15	TRBJ2-7	TRBV29-1	TRBD1	CSVEDRDRFPYEQYF	TGCAGCGTTGAAGATCGGGACAGGTTCCCCTACGAGCAGTACTTC
-	16	TRBJ2-2	TRBV24-1	TRBD1	CAVTPRDRGDTGELFF	TGTGCCGTCACCCCCCGGGACAGGGGGGACACCGGGGAGCTGTTTTTT
once	11	TRBJ1-1	TRBV7-2	-	CASSSSLSAFF	TGTGCCAGCAGCTCAAGCTTGTCGGCTTTCTTT
-	15	TRBJ1-1	TRBV23-1	-	CASSPRKFMNTEAFF	TGCGCCAGCAGTCCGCGGAAGTTTATGAACACTGAAGCTTTCTTT
-	14	TRBJ1-2	TRBV30	-	CAWIWTGTRYGYTF	TGTGCCTGGATTTGGACCGGGACTAGATATGGCTACACCTTC
-	16	TRBJ1-5	TRBV14	-	CASSHCKGEGDQPQHF	TGTGCCAGCAGCCACTGTAAGGGGGAGGGGGATCAGCCCCAGCATTTT
-	15	TRBJ2-3	TRBV30	-	CAWSGQGTLTDTQYF	TGTGCCTGGAGTGGCCAGGGGACCCTCACAGATACGCAGTATTTT
-	15	TRBJ1-3	TRBV30	TRBD1	CAWTQTPGGSYTIYF	TGTGCCTGGACCCAGACCCCAGGGGGCTCATACACCATATATTTT
once	12	TRBJ1-5	TRBV29-1	-	CSVGGSNQPQHF	TGCAGCGTTGGAGGGAGCAATCAGCCCCAGCATTTT
-	12	TRBJ1-1	TRBV12-3/TRBV12-4	-	CASSLEGTEAFF	TGTGCCAGCAGTTTAGAGGGGACTGAAGCTTTCTTT
-	13	TRBJ2-4	TRBV30	-	CAWRSTVKNIQYF	TGTGCCTGGAGGTCTACTGTCAAAAACATTCAGTACTTC
few	12	TRBJ2-7	TRBV24-1	TRBD1	CATGTGGFEQYF	TGTGCCACCGGGACAGGGGGGTTCGAGCAGTACTTC
-	15	TRBJ1-5	TRBV19	TRBD1	CATRTGGLGNQPQHF	TGTGCCACCCGGACAGGGGGCCTCGGCAATCAGCCCCAGCATTTT
-	16	TRBJ2-4	TRBV25-1	-	CASRDTRDLAKNIQYF	TGTGCCAGCCGGGACACCCGAGATTTAGCCAAAAACATTCAGTACTTC